This TCR beta chain stems from a study of T cell repertoires in aging, cancer and after chemotherapy. A mixed TRB-A/B primer pool amplified rearranged TRB by multiplex touch-down PCR. TCRdb analysed the multiplex PCR reads with MiXCR anew, one entry per CDR3 protein. In the table there are about 4,300 distinct CDR3 sequences, 35% to 50% of which are singletons. Study-level results: Lymphoid organ infiltration in hematological cancer patients may impair thymic emigration or peripheral T cell expansion. Healthy donors lost TCR diversity with age mainly through richness, cancer patients through richness and evenness.

This clonotype was found a few times. Its specificity is not known. Amplification of TCR beta used genomic DNA extracted from peripheral blood. The origin of this receptor is a human donor with a blood cancer. Sequencing was done on a sample of blood.

CDR3 in amino acids: CASSLLADSSYEQYF. DNA for the CDR3: TGTGCCAGCAGCCTACTAGCGGATAGCTCCTACGAGCAGTACTTC. V is TRBV27 and J is TRBJ2-7; 8 nucleotides line up with TRBD2. Unmatched junction bases numbered 7, after V lost 6 bases and J lost 0 bases. The CDR3 consists of 15 residues. The germline gives CDR1 MNHEY, CDR2 SMNVEV (reference sequence).